This T cell receptor (beta chain) was found in a study of vaccination and CD4 T cells after COVID-19. Study information: The interval from dose two to post-vaccine sampling had a median of about 72 days, and it ranged from 14 to 241. After vaccination, a few convalescent patients were sampled at day 14 and at days 161 to 241. Study-wide points: Spike mono-reactivity held for 304 of 307 vaccine-specific clones in convalescent patients.

TCRdb re-called the PCR reads with MiXCR, one entry per CDR3 protein. This sample has tens of thousands of distinct CDR3 sequences, with approximately 49% found just once. The time point is: late sampling 161 to 241 days after vaccination in three convalescent patients. Recorded positive PCR dates fall between March and December 2020, preceding US Alpha, Beta and Delta variants. Concerning this clonotype: No antigen is known for it. A junction boundary mismatches the germline segment, possibly from a read error.

Source: CD4+ T cells from blood, taken about 7 months after SARS-CoV-2 vaccination. The TCR was taken from a human donor who had recovered from COVID-19.

CDR3 bases: TGTGCGAGTATAGGATTTCAGCTGAACACTGAAGCTTTCTTT. Its translation is CASIGFQLNTEAFF. The chain links TRBV19 to TRBJ1-1; D not certain. Germline V gene sequence: CDR1 LNHDA, CDR2 SQIVND (reference sequence). The CDR3 runs to 14 residues. Full variable domain (outside the CDR3, taken from reference TRBV19 and TRBJ1-1): DGGITQSPKYLFRKEGQNVTLSCEQNLNHDAMYWYRQDPGQGLRLIYYSQIVNDFQKGDIAEGYSVSREKKESFPLTVTSAQKNPTAFYLCASIGFQLNTEAFFGQGTRLTVV.